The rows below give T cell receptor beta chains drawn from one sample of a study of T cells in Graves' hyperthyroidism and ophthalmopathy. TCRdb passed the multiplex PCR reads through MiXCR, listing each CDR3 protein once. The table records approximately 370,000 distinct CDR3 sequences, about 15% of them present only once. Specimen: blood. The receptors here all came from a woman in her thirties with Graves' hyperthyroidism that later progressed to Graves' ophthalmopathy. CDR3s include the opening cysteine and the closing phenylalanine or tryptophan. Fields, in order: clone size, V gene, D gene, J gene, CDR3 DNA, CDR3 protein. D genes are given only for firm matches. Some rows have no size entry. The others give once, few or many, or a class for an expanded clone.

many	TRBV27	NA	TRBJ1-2	TGTGCCAGCAGGTTCCTGGGATCGGGGGATGGCTACACCTTC	CASRFLGSGDGYTF
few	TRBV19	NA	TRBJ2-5	TGTGCCAGTAGCCTCGACACTTATCAAGAGACCCAGTACTTC	CASSLDTYQETQYF
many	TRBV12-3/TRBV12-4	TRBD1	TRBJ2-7	TGTGCCAGCAGCTTCGGGACAGCCGGCTACGAGCAGTACTTC	CASSFGTAGYEQYF
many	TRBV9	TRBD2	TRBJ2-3	TGTGCCAGCAGCTCCCGCGGGGGGACCACAGATACGCAGTATTTT	CASSSRGGTTDTQYF
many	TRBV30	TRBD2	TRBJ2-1	TGTGCCGTGGAACGGGGGGCTAGCGGGGGGAAATACAATGAGCAGTTCTTC	CAVERGASGGKYNEQFF
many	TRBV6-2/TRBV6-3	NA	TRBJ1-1	TGTGCCAGCAGCGGTGGCAGGAGCCCCTGGGGAGCTTTCTTT	CASSGGRSPWGAFF
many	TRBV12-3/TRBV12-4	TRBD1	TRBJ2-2	TGTGCCAGCAGTTTATGGACAGGGGGTGTCGGGGAGCTGTTTTTT	CASSLWTGGVGELFF
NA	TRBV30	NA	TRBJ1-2	TGTGCCTGGAGGTTAGACAGCTCCAACGGCTACACCTTC	CAWRLDSSNGYTF
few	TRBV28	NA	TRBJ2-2	TGTGCCAGCAGTTTCGGCCCCACCGGGGAGCTGTTTTTT	CASSFGPTGELFF
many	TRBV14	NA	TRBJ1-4	TGTGCCAGCGCCAAGTCAACTAATGAAAAACTGTTTTTT	CASAKSTNEKLFF
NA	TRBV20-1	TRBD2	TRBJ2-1	TGCAGTGCTACCGGACTAGCGGGTCCGGGGAATGAGCAGTTCTTC	CSATGLAGPGNEQFF
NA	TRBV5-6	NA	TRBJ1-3	TGTGCCAGCAGCTTGTGGGACGATCGACGGGACACCATATATTTT	CASSLWDDRRDTIYF
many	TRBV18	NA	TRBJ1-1	TGTGCCAGCTCACGGTTAAGGCAGAACACTGAAGCTTTCTTT	CASSRLRQNTEAFF
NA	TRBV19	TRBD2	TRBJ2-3	TGTGCCAGTATACGCAGCGGGAGGGCCGCCACAGATACGCAGTATTTT	CASIRSGRAATDTQYF
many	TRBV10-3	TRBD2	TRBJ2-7	TGTGCCATCAGTGAGTCGGGGGGGTACTCCTACGAGCAGTACTTC	CAISESGGYSYEQYF
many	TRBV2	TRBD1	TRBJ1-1	TGTGCCAGCAGTGGAAACGACAGGGTGGGCACTGAAGCTTTCTTT	CASSGNDRVGTEAFF
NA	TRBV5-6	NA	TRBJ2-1	TGTGCCAGCAGCTGGGGTTGGGGGAGACACAATGAGCAGTTCTTC	CASSWGWGRHNEQFF
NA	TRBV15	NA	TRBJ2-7	TGTGCCACCAGCAGCGGATGGGACGAGCAGTACTTC	CATSSGWDEQYF
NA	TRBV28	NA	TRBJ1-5	TGTGCCAGCAGTTTACTTAATTCGCGGGGGGCGCTTCGGAATCAGCCCCAGCATTTT	CASSLLNSRGALRNQPQHF
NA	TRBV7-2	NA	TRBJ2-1	TGTGCCAGCAGCTTAAGCCACAATGAGCAGTTCTTC	CASSLSHNEQFF
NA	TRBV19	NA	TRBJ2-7	TGTGCCAGTAGTTGGGGACGGACTTCCTACGAGCAGTACTTC	CASSWGRTSYEQYF
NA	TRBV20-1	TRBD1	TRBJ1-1	TGCAGTGCTAGTTCGACAGGGGTATCATTGATTGCTTTCTTT	CSASSTGVSLIAFF
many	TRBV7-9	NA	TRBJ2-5	TGTGCCAGCAGCCATCCGGCTAACCAAGAGACCCAGTACTTC	CASSHPANQETQYF
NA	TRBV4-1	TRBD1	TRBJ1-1	TGCGCCAGCAGCCTCACAGGGGTACTAGATTTGGGTAACACTGAAGCTTTCTTT	CASSLTGVLDLGNTEAFF
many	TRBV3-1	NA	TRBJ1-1	TGTGCCAGCAGCCACCGGGACACCGGAGGAGCTTTCTTT	CASSHRDTGGAFF
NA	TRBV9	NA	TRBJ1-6	TGTGCCAGCAGCGTAGATCTGAGGCCGGGGAATTCACCCCTCCACTTT	CASSVDLRPGNSPLHF
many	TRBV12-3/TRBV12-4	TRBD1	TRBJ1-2	TGTGCCAGCAGCACAGGGGAAGGCTACACCTTC	CASSTGEGYTF
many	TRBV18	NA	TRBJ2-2	TGTGCCAGCTCACCGAACCTAAGGGGATTCACCGGGGAGCTGTTTTTT	CASSPNLRGFTGELFF